This entry describes one TCR beta chain. Its target is unknown. There are 15 residues in the CDR3. Per the germline V gene, CDR1 is SNHLY and CDR2 is FYNNEI. V lost 4 bases, J lost 3 bases, and 13 bases lay in between. This specimen belongs to a study of cytomegalovirus exposure and HLA in healthy donors. Study observations and caveats: Cytomegalovirus status was reportedly diagnosed by the classifier with high sensitivity and specificity.

Only in-frame clones appear in the TCRdb table, and some are missing; sequencing was by immunoSEQ multiplex PCR. The sample has 120,000 to 150,000 clones, almost 85% seen once. Material for sequencing was PBMCs. The V and J genes are TRBV2 and TRBJ1-5; D is uncertain. This sequence was found in a woman aged 25 to 39 in good health and CMV-seronegative. DNA of the CDR3: TGTGCCAGCAGTGTAACGGGGTCCGCCAATCAGCCCCAGCATTTT. It is translated as CASSVTGSANQPQHF.